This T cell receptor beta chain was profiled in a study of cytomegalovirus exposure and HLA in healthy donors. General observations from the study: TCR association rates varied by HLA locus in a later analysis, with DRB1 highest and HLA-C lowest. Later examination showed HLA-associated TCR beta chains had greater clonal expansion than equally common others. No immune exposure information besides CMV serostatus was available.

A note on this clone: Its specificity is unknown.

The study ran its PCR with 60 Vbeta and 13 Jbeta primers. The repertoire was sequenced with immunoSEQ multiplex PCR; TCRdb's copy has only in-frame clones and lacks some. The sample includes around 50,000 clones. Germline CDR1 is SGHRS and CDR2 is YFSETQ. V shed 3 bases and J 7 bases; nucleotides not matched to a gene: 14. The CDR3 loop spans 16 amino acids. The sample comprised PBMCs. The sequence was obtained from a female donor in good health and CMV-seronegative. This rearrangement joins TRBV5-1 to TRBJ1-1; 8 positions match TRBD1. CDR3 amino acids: CASSSAPTGEINEAFF. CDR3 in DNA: TGCGCCAGCAGCTCAGCGCCGACAGGGGAAATTAATGAAGCTTTCTTT.